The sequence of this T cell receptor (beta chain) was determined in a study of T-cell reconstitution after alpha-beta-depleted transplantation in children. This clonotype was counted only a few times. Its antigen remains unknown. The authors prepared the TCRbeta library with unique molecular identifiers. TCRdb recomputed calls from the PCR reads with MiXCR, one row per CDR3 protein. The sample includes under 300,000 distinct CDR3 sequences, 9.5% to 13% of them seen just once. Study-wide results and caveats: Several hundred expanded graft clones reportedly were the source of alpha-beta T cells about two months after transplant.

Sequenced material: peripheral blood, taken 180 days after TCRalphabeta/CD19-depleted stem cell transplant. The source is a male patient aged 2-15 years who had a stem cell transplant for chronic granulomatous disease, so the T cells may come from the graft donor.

The CDR3 loop reads CASSQGGRAADTQYF. In DNA, the CDR3 is TGTGCCAGCAGCCAAGGCGGGAGGGCCGCAGATACGCAGTATTTT. The V and J genes are TRBV14 and TRBJ2-3; 9 nucleotides line up with TRBD2. The CDR3 loop spans 15 amino acids. J gave up 4 bases and V 1 base, and 3 bases lay outside the gene matches. Germline CDR1 SGHDN, CDR2 FVKESK. Looking up the rest from reference TRBV14 and TRBJ2-3 gives the full variable domain: EAGVTQFPSHSVIEKGQTVTLRCDPISGHDNLYWYRRVMGKEIKFLLHFVKESKQDESGMPNNRFLAERTGGTYSTLKVQPAELEDSGVYFCASSQGGRAADTQYFGPGTRLTVL.